One and the same sample provided the 9 T cell receptor beta chains below, sequenced in a study of shared clonotypes between healthy human individuals. TCRdb's copy holds only in-frame clones and misses some; the assay was immunoSEQ multiplex PCR. This table has a few million clones, around nine tenths appearing once. Sequencing was performed on naive CD4+ T cells sorted from blood. As to subset: CD45RA+ positively selected. The receptors here all came from a man between 18 and 35 years old in good health.

This chain connects TRBV30 to TRBJ1-6; 7 positions agree with TRBD1. The CDR3 covers 15 residues. Germline V gene lookup returns CDR1 GTSNPN and CDR2 SVGIG (reference sequence). Trimming at V came to 0 bases and at J to 7 bases, leaving 6 bases not matched to a gene. The CDR3 DNA is TGTGCCTGGAGTGTACCCGGGACAGAGAATTCACCCCTCCACTTT. Amino acid sequence: CAWSVPGTENSPLHF.

The gene calls are TRBV5-6 and TRBJ2-7; 7 bases agree with TRBD1. Looked up from germline, CDR1 is SGHDT and CDR2 is YYEEEE. The CDR3 is 16 amino acids. Germline trimming cut 0 bases from V and 0 bases from J; bases unmatched to any gene: 6. CDR3 sequence reads: CASSLVTGQASYEQYF. The CDR3, as DNA: TGTGCCAGCAGCTTGGTGACCGGACAGGCCTCCTACGAGCAGTACTTC.

About this clone: The sample has other DNA sequences that encode this CDR3 too. The gene calls are TRBV2 and TRBJ1-1; D possibly corresponds to TRBD1 (5 bases). There are 13 residues in the CDR3. V was pared by 6 bases and J by 1 base, with 9 bases between. Germline loops: CDR1 SNHLY, CDR2 FYNNEI. Here the CDR3 DNA reads TGTGCCAGCAGCGCCCAGGGGAACACTGAAGCTTTCTTT. It is translated as CASSAQGNTEAFF.

V and J are TRBV2 and TRBJ2-7; possible D gene TRBD1, 5 bases. V was pared by 7 bases and J by 1 base, with 23 bases between. This CDR3 spans 17 amino acids. From germline, CDR1 is SNHLY and CDR2 FYNNEI. CDR3 in amino acids: CASKKDGHTKGSYEQYF. The CDR3 bases are TGTGCCAGCAAGAAAGACGGACACACCAAGGGGTCCTACGAGCAGTACTTC.

The chain recombines TRBV6-1 with TRBJ2-5, with 12 nucleotides matching TRBD2. V lost 0 bases to trimming and J lost 5 bases; unmatched junction nucleotides: 4. The CDR3 is 16 amino acids. Germline V CDR1 and CDR2: MNHNS, SASEGT. CDR3 nucleotide sequence: TGTGCCAGCAGTGAAGCGGATCTAGCGGGAGGGGAGACCCAGTACTTC. Translation: CASSEADLAGGETQYF.

A word on this clone: Additional DNA sequences in this sample encode the identical CDR3. The chain combines TRBV6-1 with TRBJ1-2, with D unresolved. Germline CDR1 and CDR2: MNHNS and SASEGT. The CDR3 has 12 residues. The germline V and J ends were trimmed by 4 bases and 2 bases, with 5 bases remaining between them. The CDR3 protein is CASSGRNYGYTF. The CDR3 nucleotides read TGTGCCAGCAGTGGACGGAACTATGGCTACACCTTC.

This clone turned up a few times. The gene calls are TRBV27 and TRBJ2-7; perhaps TRBD1 as D (5 bases). The CDR3 runs to 12 residues. V dropped 6 bases and J dropped 5 bases, with 11 bases sitting between them. The germline gives CDR1 MNHEY, CDR2 SMNVEV (reference sequence). This CDR3 is CASRQGGDEQYF. DNA of the CDR3: TGTGCCAGCAGGCAGGGTGGCGACGAGCAGTACTTC.

The V and J genes are TRBV6-5 and TRBJ1-1, with D possibly TRBD1 on 5 matching bases. This CDR3 is 13 amino acids long. Trimming left V 8 bases short and J 2 bases short, with 12 bases between. The germline V gene has CDR1 MNHEY and CDR2 SVGAGI. CDR3 DNA sequence: TGTGCCAGCTTCAGGGTAGGAAACACTGAAGCTTTCTTT. Amino acids: CASFRVGNTEAFF.

The V call is TRBV10-1, the J call TRBJ2-7; 14 bases are a match to TRBD2. CDR1 and CDR2 from the germline V gene are WNHNN and SYGVQD (reference sequence). The CDR3 extends over 13 amino acids. V shed 5 bases and J 7 bases; nucleotides not matched to a gene: 1. The CDR3, as DNA: TGCGCCAGCAGTTGGACTAGCGGGGGGGAGCAGTACTTC. Translated, it gives CASSWTSGGEQYF.